This T cell receptor beta chain is from a study of blood T cells in healthy people across ages. The CDR3 is 16 residues long. Germline V CDR1 and CDR2: LGHNA, YNFKEQ. V dropped 3 bases and J dropped 1; count of bases not matched to a gene: 9. A second about 7 to 11 cycle PCR used barcoded and J-beta primers. TCRdb passed the 5' RACE reads through MiXCR, listing each CDR3 protein once. The table has about 1.8 million distinct CDR3 sequences, about 50% seen once. General study findings and limits: Considered underestimates were the diversity estimates obtained from one million T cells.

In regard to this clonotype: The antigen is undetermined.

Sequencing was carried out using blood. This sequence was found in a woman aged 40 to 55 in good health. The chain recombines TRBV4-2 with TRBJ2-7; the match to TRBD2 covers 7 bases. The CDR3 protein is CASSQGLTSESYEQYF. In DNA, the CDR3 is TGTGCCAGCAGCCAGGGTCTTACTAGCGAGTCCTACGAGCAGTACTTC.